What follows are 14 T cell receptor beta chains derived from one specimen sequenced in a study of shared clonotypes between healthy human individuals. Here immunoSEQ multiplex PCR was the method, and the copy in TCRdb shows in-frame clones only, minus some. The sample holds roughly 1,600,000 clones, 98% to 99% seen once. The sample taken for sequencing was naive CD4+ T cells sorted from blood. This sample's subset: CD45RA+ positively selected. These TCRs come from a man under 40 in good health.

J is TRBJ1-5 and V is TRBV18, with D perhaps TRBD1 (6 bases). CDR3 size: 15 residues. The germline V gene encodes CDR1 KGHSH and CDR2 LQKENI. V was clipped by 1 base and J by 6 bases, with 13 bases between them. CDR3 residues: CASSPLGGLGQPQHF. The CDR3 nucleotides are TGTGCCAGCTCACCACTGGGGGGCTTAGGTCAGCCCCAGCATTTT.

The chain carries TRBV14 and TRBJ1-5; tentatively, D is TRBD1 (5 bases). The CDR3 covers 15 residues. V was trimmed by 1 base and J by 11 bases, leaving 18 bases between them. The germline V gene has CDR1 SGHDN and CDR2 FVKESK. DNA of the CDR3: TGTGCCAGCAGCCAAGGACGGGGCGAGAAAAGATCCCAGCATTTT. It translates to CASSQGRGEKRSQHF.

This chain uses TRBV2 with TRBJ2-7; 12 nucleotides agree with TRBD2. After removal of 4 bases from V and 0 bases from J, the junction contained 4 bases not matched to a gene. The CDR3 spans 16 residues. Per the germline V gene, CDR1 is SNHLY and CDR2 is FYNNEI. CDR3 in DNA: TGTGCCAGCAGTGCTCCGACTAGCGGGAGCTCCTACGAGCAGTACTTC. Its protein product is CASSAPTSGSSYEQYF.

This chain connects TRBV7-9 to TRBJ2-7; 8 positions match TRBD1. CDR1 is SEHNR, CDR2 FQNEAQ, per germline (reference sequence). The CDR3 consists of 14 residues. The junction had 6 bases not matched to a gene; V was cut back by 7 bases and J by 1 base. CDR3 bases: TGTGCCAGCACCCCTCGGACAGGGTCCTACGAGCAGTACTTC. It encodes CASTPRTGSYEQYF.

The V and J genes are TRBV5-1 and TRBJ2-5; 7 nucleotides agree with TRBD1. CDR1 and CDR2 from the germline V gene are SGHRS and YFSETQ. Trimming took 5 bases from V and 1 from J; bases not matched to a gene: 5. The CDR3 runs to 14 residues. The CDR3 DNA reads TGCGCCAGCAGACCGGGACAGCCCCAAGAGACCCAGTACTTC. This codes for CASRPGQPQETQYF.

The V and J genes are TRBV28 and TRBJ1-5; no clear D gene. Between the trimmed V and J ends, which lost 5 bases and 2 bases, there was a span of 13 bases. Germline CDR1 reads MDHEN; CDR2 reads SYDVKM. This CDR3 is 15 amino acids long. The CDR3 nucleotides read TGTGCCAGCAGTCCATGGGGATTTGGCAATCAGCCCCAGCATTTT. Translating gives CASSPWGFGNQPQHF.

The V and J genes are TRBV11-2 and TRBJ2-1; the match to TRBD2 covers 12 bases. Unmatched junction bases numbered 4, after V lost 5 bases and J lost 5 bases. From germline, CDR1 is SGHAT and CDR2 FQNNGV. There are 15 residues in the CDR3. CDR3 sequence (DNA): TGTGCCAGCAGCCAGGGACTAGCGGGCCACAATGAGCAGTTCTTC. It codes for CASSQGLAGHNEQFF.

This rearrangement joins TRBV9 to TRBJ2-3; 9 positions agree with TRBD2. Per the germline V gene, CDR1 is SGDLS and CDR2 is YYNGEE. V lost 0 bases, J lost 4 bases, and 6 bases stayed unmatched. The CDR3 is made up of 16 amino acids. CDR3 loop: CASSVDIAGAADTQYF. The CDR3 DNA follows: TGTGCCAGCAGCGTAGATATAGCGGGAGCGGCAGATACGCAGTATTTT.

This rearrangement joins TRBV29-1 to TRBJ1-2; 8 bases fit TRBD1. Germline V lookup: CDR1 SQVTM, CDR2 ANQGSEA. The V and J ends lost 4 bases and 3 bases, in that order; junction bases with no gene match: 19. CDR3 length: 18 amino acids. The CDR3 loop is CSVVGQGDVSFRHYGYTF. The CDR3 DNA reads TGCAGCGTTGTAGGACAGGGCGACGTGAGCTTCAGACACTATGGCTACACCTTC.

The V call is TRBV5-5, the J call TRBJ2-7, with D unresolved. In germline, CDR1 is SGHKS, CDR2 YYEKEE (reference sequence). V lost 0 bases, J lost 9 bases, and 10 bases lay in between. This CDR3 has 12 amino acids. The CDR3 coding sequence is TGTGCCAGCAGCTTGGGTTATTCGGGGCAGTACTTC. Protein product: CASSLGYSGQYF.

A note on this clone: The sample contains more than one DNA sequence encoding this CDR3. This chain joins TRBV9 and TRBJ1-5; no firm D call. V was shortened by 3 bases and J by 0 bases, with 10 bases between the two germline ends. This CDR3 is 15 amino acids long. The germline gives CDR1 SGDLS, CDR2 YYNGEE. In DNA, the CDR3 is TGTGCCAGCAGCGCAACCGGGTTTAGCAATCAGCCCCAGCATTTT. Translated: CASSATGFSNQPQHF. The whole variable domain, filled in from reference TRBV9 and TRBJ1-5, reads DSGVTQTPKHLITATGQRVTLRCSPRSGDLSVYWYQQSLDQGLQFLIQYYNGEERAKGNILERFSAQQFPDLHSELNLSSLELGDSALYFCASSATGFSNQPQHFGDGTRLSIL.

The rearrangement links TRBV5-1 to TRBJ2-7; D uncertain. The ends were cut back, 3 bases at V and 3 bases at J, with 7 bases in the middle. This CDR3 spans 12 amino acids. Germline values: CDR1 SGHRS, CDR2 YFSETQ. This chain's CDR3 is CASSSTNYEQYF. The CDR3, as DNA: TGCGCCAGCAGCTCAACAAACTACGAGCAGTACTTC.

The rearrangement links TRBV5-1 to TRBJ1-1; 7 bases map to TRBD1. Germline V gene lookup returns CDR1 SGHRS and CDR2 YFSETQ. The CDR3 loop spans 13 amino acids. V dropped 1 base and J dropped 6; count of bases not matched to a gene: 3. The CDR3 is CASSLIQGAEAFF. CDR3 sequence (DNA): TGCGCCAGCAGCTTGATCCAGGGGGCTGAAGCTTTCTTT.

Only one count was recorded for this clone. The rearrangement uses TRBV28 and TRBJ2-7; tentatively, D is TRBD1 (7 bases). Per the germline V gene, CDR1 is MDHEN and CDR2 is SYDVKM. This CDR3 comprises 15 residues. Trimming stripped 6 bases from V and 3 bases from J, with 18 bases between. The CDR3 DNA reads TGTGCCAGCAGCCTAGGGGGGACAGAACGCTACGAGCAGTACTTC. Translated, it gives CASSLGGTERYEQYF.